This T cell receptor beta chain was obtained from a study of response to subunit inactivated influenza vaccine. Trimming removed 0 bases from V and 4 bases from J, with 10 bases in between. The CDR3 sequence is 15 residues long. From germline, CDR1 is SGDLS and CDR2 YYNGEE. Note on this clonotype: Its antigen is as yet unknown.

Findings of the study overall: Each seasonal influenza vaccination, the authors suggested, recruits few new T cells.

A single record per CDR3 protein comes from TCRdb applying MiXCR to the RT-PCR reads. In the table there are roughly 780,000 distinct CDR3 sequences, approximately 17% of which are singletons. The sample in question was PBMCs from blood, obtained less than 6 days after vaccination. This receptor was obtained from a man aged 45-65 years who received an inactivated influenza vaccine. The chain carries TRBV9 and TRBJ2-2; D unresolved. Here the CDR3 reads CASSVAPAATGELFF. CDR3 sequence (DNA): TGTGCCAGCAGCGTAGCCCCAGCCGCCACCGGGGAGCTGTTTTTT.